The rows below give T cell receptor beta chains drawn from one sample of a study of blood T cell repertoires in COVID-19. Sequencing used immunoSEQ multiplex PCR; TCRdb keeps in-frame clones, though not all of them. The table lists fewer than 95,000 clones, 86% of them singletons. What was sequenced was peripheral blood. These receptors originate from a man in his fifties with active or convalescent COVID-19. The CDR3 runs from the conserved cysteine through the conserved F or W. Each record gives: clone size, D gene, J gene, V gene, CDR3 DNA, CDR3 protein. The D gene is left open where the match is weak. Rows may omit the clone size; those that give it use once, few, many or a size class.

clone_size: .
d_call: TRBD2
j_call: TRBJ2-3
v_call: TRBV7-2
cdr3_nt: TGTGCCAGCAGCTCTCGGACTAGCGGGAGAGATACGCAGTATTTT
cdr3_aa: CASSSRTSGRDTQYF

clone_size: .
d_call: .
j_call: TRBJ2-1
v_call: TRBV5-1
cdr3_nt: TGCGCCAGCAGCTCGGGACTCATAGGGGTCGATGAGCAGTTCTTC
cdr3_aa: CASSSGLIGVDEQFF

clone_size: .
d_call: TRBD2
j_call: TRBJ2-5
v_call: TRBV7-2
cdr3_nt: TGTGCCAGCAGCTTAGTTCCAGCGGGGGCACAAGAGACCCAGTACTTC
cdr3_aa: CASSLVPAGAQETQYF

clone_size: .
d_call: .
j_call: TRBJ2-7
v_call: TRBV5-1
cdr3_nt: TGCGCCAGCAGCTTAGATTCCAGACCCAGGGCCTACGAGCAGTACTTC
cdr3_aa: CASSLDSRPRAYEQYF

clone_size: .
d_call: .
j_call: TRBJ1-1
v_call: TRBV27
cdr3_nt: TGTGCCAGCAGTTTAGTCCCGGGGGGGAGGGTGACTGAAGCTTTCTTT
cdr3_aa: CASSLVPGGRVTEAFF

clone_size: .
d_call: .
j_call: TRBJ1-5
v_call: TRBV7-9
cdr3_nt: TGTGCCAGCGCGGGGGTCAGGGGCCATAGCAATCAGCCCCAGCATTTT
cdr3_aa: CASAGVRGHSNQPQHF

clone_size: .
d_call: TRBD2
j_call: TRBJ2-1
v_call: TRBV18
cdr3_nt: TGTGCCAGCTCACGGATGAGCGGGAGGGGGGACAATGAGCAGTTCTTC
cdr3_aa: CASSRMSGRGDNEQFF

clone_size: .
d_call: TRBD2
j_call: TRBJ2-3
v_call: TRBV6-5
cdr3_nt: TGTGCCAGCAGGGGGGGGGATACGCAGTATTTT
cdr3_aa: CASRGGDTQYF

clone_size: .
d_call: .
j_call: TRBJ2-7
v_call: TRBV5-5
cdr3_nt: TGTGCCAGCAGCTTATCGGGAGTAGGGTACGAGCAGTACTTC
cdr3_aa: CASSLSGVGYEQYF

clone_size: .
d_call: TRBD2
j_call: TRBJ2-1
v_call: TRBV9
cdr3_nt: TGTGCCAGCAGCGTAGTTGGGACTAGCGGGGGGGCGTCTTACAATGAGCAGTTCTTC
cdr3_aa: CASSVVGTSGGASYNEQFF

clone_size: .
d_call: .
j_call: TRBJ2-2
v_call: TRBV9
cdr3_nt: TGTGCCAGCAGCGTTTCCGGGAGTGCGAACACCGGGGAGCTGTTTTTT
cdr3_aa: CASSVSGSANTGELFF

clone_size: once
d_call: .
j_call: TRBJ2-7
v_call: TRBV2
cdr3_nt: TGTGCCAGCAGGGAGACGGAATCCATGCAGTACTTC
cdr3_aa: CASRETESMQYF

clone_size: .
d_call: .
j_call: TRBJ1-1
v_call: TRBV5-1
cdr3_nt: TGCGCCAGCAGCCCCCAGACAGTTATGAACACTGAAGCTTTCTTT
cdr3_aa: CASSPQTVMNTEAFF

clone_size: .
d_call: TRBD1
j_call: TRBJ1-2
v_call: TRBV6-2/TRBV6-3
cdr3_nt: TGTGCCAGCAGTTACTGGACAGGGGATGGCCACACCTTC
cdr3_aa: CASSYWTGDGHTF

clone_size: .
d_call: .
j_call: TRBJ2-1
v_call: TRBV6-4
cdr3_nt: TGTGCCAGCAGTGCCGGGGTTGCCTACAATGAGCAGTTCTTC
cdr3_aa: CASSAGVAYNEQFF

clone_size: .
d_call: .
j_call: TRBJ1-2
v_call: TRBV9
cdr3_nt: TGTGCCAGCAGCGTATCCCAGGGCGCAGTGGGGGGCTACACCTTC
cdr3_aa: CASSVSQGAVGGYTF

clone_size: .
d_call: .
j_call: TRBJ1-5
v_call: TRBV5-4
cdr3_nt: TGTGCCAGCAGCTTTATTTCACGGGTTAATAGCAATCAGCCCCAGCATTTT
cdr3_aa: CASSFISRVNSNQPQHF